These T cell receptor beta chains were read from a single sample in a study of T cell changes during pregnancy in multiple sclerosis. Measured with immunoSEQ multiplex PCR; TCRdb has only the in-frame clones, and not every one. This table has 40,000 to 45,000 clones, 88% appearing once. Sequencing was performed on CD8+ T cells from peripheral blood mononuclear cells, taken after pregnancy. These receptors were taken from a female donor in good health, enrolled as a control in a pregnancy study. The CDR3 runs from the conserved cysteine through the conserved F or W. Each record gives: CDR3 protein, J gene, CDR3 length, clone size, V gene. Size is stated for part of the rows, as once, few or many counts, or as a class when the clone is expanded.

CASSAGEQFF TRBJ2-1 10 NA TRBV6-6
CASSRLAGGTTDTQYF TRBJ2-3 16 NA TRBV2
CASSDRDQPQHF TRBJ1-5 12 NA TRBV27
CASSLRQLAETQYF TRBJ2-5 14 NA TRBV13
CASSLLAGSIETQYF TRBJ2-5 15 NA TRBV7-8
CSVPGQGRNYGYTF TRBJ1-2 14 few TRBV29-1
CASSLQGFGSYEQYF TRBJ2-7 15 NA TRBV6-5
CASSLTAFFYGYTF TRBJ1-2 14 once TRBV5-1
CASSIGLRASSYNEQFF TRBJ2-1 17 NA TRBV19
CASSQGGNSGELFF TRBJ2-2 14 once TRBV14
CASSATGGQPGEQYF TRBJ2-7 15 NA TRBV9
CASSSIDAARIPGANVLTF TRBJ2-6 19 NA TRBV28